These 30 T cell receptor beta chains were all obtained from the same sample, sequenced in a study of blood T cell repertoires in COVID-19 (dated by TCRdb to the early 2020s). Libraries were prepared through the immunoSEQ multiplex PCR assay. TCRdb carries this immuneACCESS record with in-frame sequences only. Its versions omit some clonotypes, under half of them owing to an unresolved V gene in the studies checked, with the rest unexplained. For this sample the table gives around 97,000 clones, of which around nine tenths were detected only once. The ten largest clones take up 17% of the sample. What was sequenced was peripheral blood. These receptors came from a woman at least 80 years old in a cohort sampled during active COVID-19.

This chain connects TRBV12-3 or TRBV12-4 to TRBJ2-1, with TRBD2 matching over 12 bases. This CDR3 is 13 amino acids long. CDR3 sequence: CAQASGGGNEQFF. DNA for the CDR3: TGTGCACAGGCTAGCGGGGGGGGCAATGAGCAGTTCTTC.

The J gene is TRBJ2-5, the V gene TRBV6-5; no definite D call. V lost 6 bases, J lost 1 base, and 3 bases lay in between. The CDR3 extends over 11 amino acids. CDR1 and CDR2 from the germline V gene are MNHEY and SVGAGI. CDR3 sequence (DNA): TGTGCCAGCAGCATCCAAGAGACCCAGTACTTC. This translates into CASSIQETQYF.

Only a few counts were recorded for this clone. The chain combines TRBV12-5 with TRBJ2-1; a weak D match, TRBD2 (5 bases). The length of the CDR3 is 17 residues. CDR1 and CDR2 from the germline V gene are LGHNT and FRNRAP. V lost 0 bases and J 3 bases, leaving 15 bases between the germline ends. Here the CDR3 DNA reads TGTGCTAGTGGTTTGGTAATACGGGCCGGGGTCTACAATGAGCAGTTCTTC. Its translation is CASGLVIRAGVYNEQFF.

As for this clone: The same CDR3 can be traced to other DNA sequences in this sample. The V and J genes are TRBV24-1 and TRBJ2-3, with 7 bases aligning to TRBD2. CDR3 length equals 16 residues. CDR1 and CDR2 (germline): KGHDR, SFDVKD. V lost 3 bases, J lost 0 bases, and 5 bases stayed unmatched. In DNA, the CDR3 is TGTGCCACCAGTGATCCATCCGGGGGGAGCACAGATACGCAGTATTTT. Translation gives CATSDPSGGSTDTQYF.

This chain uses TRBV3-1 (or the pseudogene TRBV3-2) with TRBJ2-7; weak D call: TRBD1 (6 bases). The CDR3 covers 13 residues. V gave up 8 bases and J gave up 6 bases, with 17 bases separating them. Germline lookup yields CDR1 LGHDT and CDR2 YNNKEL (reference sequence). CDR3 sequence reads: CASARTENAEQYF. CDR3 nucleotide sequence: TGTGCCAGCGCCCGGACAGAAAACGCCGAGCAGTACTTC.

The chain has TRBV7-2 and TRBJ2-5, with 11 bases fitting TRBD2. The CDR3 has 16 amino acids. J was trimmed by 5 bases and V by 6 bases; bases with no gene match: 11. Germline V gives CDR1 SGHTA, CDR2 FQGNSA. In nucleotides, the CDR3 is TGTGCCAGCAGATCTCTAGCGGGAGGCCAGTGGGAGACCCAGTACTTC. This translates into CASRSLAGGQWETQYF.

The chain employs TRBV24-1 and TRBJ1-5; maybe TRBD1 (5 bases). The CDR3 runs to 18 residues. Trimming shortened V by 5 bases and J by 2 bases, and 21 bases separated the two germline ends. Germline V CDR1 and CDR2: KGHDR, SFDVKD. CDR3 in amino acids: CATSVRDPGEVCNQPQHF. Written as DNA, the CDR3 is TGTGCCACCAGTGTGCGGGACCCTGGCGAAGTGTGCAATCAGCCCCAGCATTTT.

Written as DNA, the CDR3 is TGTGCCAGCAGCCTCTCCGCCGGGGAAGGGACTGAAGCTTTCTTT. Amino acid sequence: CASSLSAGEGTEAFF. This chain connects TRBV4-2 to TRBJ1-1; no clear D. The CDR3 consists of 15 residues. Germline V gene sequence: CDR1 LGHNA, CDR2 YNFKEQ. The germline V and J ends were trimmed by 4 bases and 5 bases, with 17 bases remaining between them.

The chain combines TRBV15 with TRBJ2-7; D unclear. Trimming took 1 base from V and 6 from J, leaving 16 bases between them. This CDR3 is 15 amino acids long. CDR1 is LNHNV, CDR2 YYDKDF, per germline (reference sequence). The chain's CDR3 is CATSRVVAGSGEQYF. CDR3 bases: TGTGCCACCAGCAGAGTCGTGGCCGGGTCCGGCGAGCAGTACTTC.

The genes are TRBV19 and TRBJ2-3; 12 nucleotides match TRBD2. Germline loops: CDR1 LNHDA, CDR2 SQIVND (reference sequence). The CDR3 contains 16 residues. V shed 7 bases, J shed 3 bases, and the junction held 8 bases outside the gene matches. CDR3 DNA sequence: TGTGCCAGTACCCAACTAGCGGGGGGCCGGACAGATACGCAGTATTTT. Translation gives CASTQLAGGRTDTQYF.

This sequence joins TRBV5-1 and TRBJ2-3; D possibly corresponds to TRBD1 (6 bases). The CDR3 spans 14 residues. Germline V lookup: CDR1 SGHRS, CDR2 YFSETQ. Trimming took off 6 bases at V and 1 base at J, with 12 bases between the two ends. This chain's CDR3 is CASTLQGGTDTQYF. In nucleotides, the CDR3 is TGCGCCAGCACCCTACAGGGAGGCACAGATACGCAGTATTTT. Drawing the rest from reference TRBV5-1 and TRBJ2-3, the complete variable domain is KAGVTQTPRYLIKTRGQQVTLSCSPISGHRSVSWYQQTPGQGLQFLFEYFSETQRNKGNFPGRFSGRQFSNSRSEMNVSTLELGDSALYLCASTLQGGTDTQYFGPGTRLTVL.

The chain has TRBV5-1 and TRBJ1-4, with D hard to call. The CDR3 covers 14 residues. Germline V CDR1 and CDR2: SGHRS, YFSETQ. The V end lost 4 bases, the J end lost 8 bases, and 15 bases lay between the germline ends. The CDR3 protein is CASSPIEGGEKLFF. CDR3 nucleotide sequence: TGCGCCAGCAGCCCAATCGAGGGAGGCGAAAAACTGTTTTTT. Drawing the rest from reference TRBV5-1 and TRBJ1-4, the complete variable domain is KAGVTQTPRYLIKTRGQQVTLSCSPISGHRSVSWYQQTPGQGLQFLFEYFSETQRNKGNFPGRFSGRQFSNSRSEMNVSTLELGDSALYLCASSPIEGGEKLFFGSGTQLSVL.

This clone was seen just once. The chain uses TRBV12-5 and TRBJ2-7, with 7 positions matching TRBD1. V was pared by 6 bases and J by 5 bases, with 4 bases of the junction left unmatched. Germline CDR1 LGHNT, CDR2 FRNRAP. The length of the CDR3 is 12 residues. CDR3 region: CASGLDRDEQYF. The CDR3 DNA sequence: TGTGCTAGTGGACTAGACAGGGACGAGCAGTACTTC.

The genes are TRBV19 and TRBJ1-6; 8 nucleotides line up with TRBD1. Losses at the gene ends were 7 bases for V and 11 bases for J; bases not matched to a gene: 10. The CDR3 is 14 residues long. CDR1 is LNHDA, CDR2 SQIVND, per germline (reference sequence). Here the CDR3 reads CASNTGGRSAPLHF. DNA of the CDR3: TGTGCCAGTAATACAGGGGGTCGGTCGGCACCCCTCCACTTT.

On this clone itself: Other DNA sequences from this sample encode an identical CDR3 as well. J is TRBJ2-1 and V is TRBV24-1, with 14 bases aligning to TRBD2. V gave up 0 bases and J gave up 1 base; unmatched junction bases: 4. CDR1 and CDR2 from the germline V gene are KGHDR and SFDVKD. This CDR3 region has 19 residues. CDR3 in DNA: TGTGCCACCAGTGATTTGGGACTAGCGGGAGGTGGGTCCTACAATGAGCAGTTCTTC. Translating gives CATSDLGLAGGGSYNEQFF.

The V and J genes are TRBV18 and TRBJ2-5, with 11 nucleotides matching TRBD2. The V segment lost 5 bases and the J segment 5 bases; nucleotides outside the gene matches: 1. The CDR3 has 13 residues. Germline V lookup: CDR1 KGHSH, CDR2 LQKENI. The CDR3 reads CASSRTSGETQYF. In DNA form, the CDR3 reads TGTGCCAGCTCAAGGACTAGCGGGGAGACCCAGTACTTC.

The chain uses TRBV11-2 and TRBJ2-2; 8 bases match TRBD1. Germline CDR1 and CDR2: SGHAT and FQNNGV. This CDR3 comprises 15 residues. V shed 8 bases and J 4 bases; nucleotides not matched to a gene: 9. CDR3 sequence: CASEDRVVGTGELFF. The CDR3 DNA reads as TGTGCCAGCGAGGACAGGGTTGTCGGCACCGGGGAGCTGTTTTTT.

This CDR3 is CASSESGGDSPLHF. CDR3 nucleotides: TGTGCCAGCAGTGAATCTGGGGGCGATTCACCCCTCCACTTT. The chain employs TRBV2 and TRBJ1-6; D possibly corresponds to TRBD1 (6 bases). Germline CDR1 and CDR2: SNHLY and FYNNEI. Trimming stripped 2 bases from V and 8 bases from J, with 10 bases between. The CDR3 length is 14 residues.

The chain joins TRBV29-1 to TRBJ2-7; TRBD1 matches 11 bases. The CDR3 runs 13 residues. The germline CDR1 and CDR2 sequences are SQVTM and ANQGSEA. The V and J ends lost 4 bases and 6 bases, in that order; junction bases with no gene match: 5. CDR3 DNA: TGCAGCGTTGGGACAGGGGGCCCCCTCGAGCAGTACTTC. Its protein product is CSVGTGGPLEQYF.

The V gene is TRBV4-1, the J gene TRBJ2-3; D is ambiguous. Germline V gives CDR1 MGHRA, CDR2 YSYEKL. Between the trimmed V and J ends, which lost 6 bases and 6 bases, there was a span of 16 bases. The CDR3 loop spans 14 amino acids. Here the CDR3 reads CASSPFLSVDTQYF. The DNA of the CDR3 is TGCGCCAGCAGTCCCTTTCTCAGCGTGGATACGCAGTATTTT.

The chain couples TRBV4-1 to TRBJ2-7; D uncertain. V shed 1 base and J shed 1 base, with 8 bases lying between them. This CDR3 has 14 amino acids. CDR1 is MGHRA and CDR2 is YSYEKL in the germline V gene. The CDR3 region has the DNA TGCGCCAGCAGCCAAGTAACAGCATCCTACGAGCAGTACTTC. Amino acids: CASSQVTASYEQYF.

This chain links TRBV27 with TRBJ2-5, with 8 positions matching TRBD2. J gave up 4 bases and V 4 bases, and 8 bases lay outside the gene matches. CDR1 and CDR2 from the germline V gene are MNHEY and SMNVEV (reference sequence). The CDR3 runs 15 residues. The CDR3 region has the DNA TGTGCCAGCAGTTACGCGGGAGGAGGGTCAGAGACCCAGTACTTC. Amino acids: CASSYAGGGSETQYF.

This chain links TRBV5-1 with TRBJ2-3; 7 bases match TRBD2. Per germline, CDR1 SGHRS and CDR2 YFSETQ. This CDR3 comprises 14 residues. The ends lost 8 bases at V and 5 bases at J; junction bases unmatched: 11. CDR3 in DNA: TGCGCCAGTAGGACCGGGACTACCTTAGATACGCAGTATTTT. Protein sequence: CASRTGTTLDTQYF.

This chain uses TRBV6-1 with TRBJ2-5, with TRBD2 as a possible D gene (5 bases). V was pared by 3 bases and J by 2 bases, with 19 bases between. The CDR3 has 17 residues. CDR1 MNHNS and CDR2 SASEGT come from the germline V gene. This CDR3 reads CASSDSLYARGQETQYF. In DNA, the CDR3 is TGTGCCAGCAGTGATTCCCTCTACGCAAGAGGGCAAGAGACCCAGTACTTC.

The V and J genes are TRBV5-6 and TRBJ2-2, with TRBD2 as a possible D gene (6 bases). CDR1 is SGHDT and CDR2 is YYEEEE in the germline V gene. This CDR3 has 15 amino acids. V was clipped by 4 bases and J by 7 bases, with 17 bases between them. For the CDR3, the DNA is TGTGCCAGCAGCACGGGCCCCCACGGGGGCGGGGAGCTGTTTTTT. Translating gives CASSTGPHGGGELFF.

The V call is TRBV19, the J call TRBJ1-1, with D possibly being TRBD1 (5 bases). Germline assignment: CDR1 LNHDA and CDR2 SQIVND (reference sequence). This CDR3 contains 15 residues. V lost 7 bases to trimming and J lost 4 bases, with 19 bases between them. The CDR3 loop reads CASTRAGGQATEAFF. The CDR3 coding sequence is TGTGCCAGTACCCGGGCCGGGGGTCAGGCCACTGAAGCTTTCTTT.

J is TRBJ1-2 and V is TRBV18; 7 bases map to TRBD1. The CDR3 contains 14 residues. V was clipped by 3 bases and J by 8 bases; unmatched bases: 9. Germline CDR1 KGHSH, CDR2 LQKENI. For the CDR3, the DNA is TGTGCCAGCTCACCCGACAGGGTGGCTGAGGGCTACACCTTC. Its protein is CASSPDRVAEGYTF.

The chain is built from TRBV3-1 (or the pseudogene TRBV3-2) and TRBJ2-7; the D gene is possibly TRBD1 (5 bases). V was shortened by 1 base and J by 0 bases, with 7 bases between the two germline ends. Germline V CDR1 and CDR2: LGHDT, YNNKEL (reference sequence). The CDR3 is 14 amino acids. CDR3 in DNA: TGTGCCAGCAGCCAAGGAGACAGCTCCTACGAGCAGTACTTC. It encodes CASSQGDSSYEQYF.

This chain links TRBV5-1 with TRBJ2-5; no definite D call. The CDR3 is 14 amino acids. V lost 1 base and J lost 2, with 9 bases in between. Germline values: CDR1 SGHRS, CDR2 YFSETQ. Written as DNA, the CDR3 is TGCGCCAGCAGCTTGAGAAGCGATCAAGAGACCCAGTACTTC. It translates to CASSLRSDQETQYF. Full variable domain (remainder filled in from reference TRBV5-1 and TRBJ2-5): KAGVTQTPRYLIKTRGQQVTLSCSPISGHRSVSWYQQTPGQGLQFLFEYFSETQRNKGNFPGRFSGRQFSNSRSEMNVSTLELGDSALYLCASSLRSDQETQYFGPGTRLLVL.

There are a few counts of this clone. V and J are TRBV5-1 and TRBJ2-3; maybe TRBD2 (6 bases). Germline V lookup: CDR1 SGHRS, CDR2 YFSETQ. The CDR3 contains 14 residues. The V end lost 4 bases, the J end lost 2 bases, and 11 bases lay between the germline ends. The CDR3, as DNA: TGCGCCAGCAGCCCCGGGACTCACACAGATACGCAGTATTTT. Translated, it gives CASSPGTHTDTQYF.